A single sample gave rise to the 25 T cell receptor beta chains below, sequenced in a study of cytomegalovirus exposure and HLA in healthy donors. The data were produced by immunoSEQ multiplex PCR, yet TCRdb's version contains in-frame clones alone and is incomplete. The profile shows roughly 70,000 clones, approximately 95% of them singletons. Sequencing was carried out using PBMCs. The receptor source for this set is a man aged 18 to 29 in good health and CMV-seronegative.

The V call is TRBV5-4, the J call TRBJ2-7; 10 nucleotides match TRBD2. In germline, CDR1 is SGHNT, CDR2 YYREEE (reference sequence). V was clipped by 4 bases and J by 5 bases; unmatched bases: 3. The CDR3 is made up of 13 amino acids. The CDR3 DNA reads TGTGCCAGCAGCGCCGGACTAGCGGACGAGCAGTACTTC. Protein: CASSAGLADEQYF.

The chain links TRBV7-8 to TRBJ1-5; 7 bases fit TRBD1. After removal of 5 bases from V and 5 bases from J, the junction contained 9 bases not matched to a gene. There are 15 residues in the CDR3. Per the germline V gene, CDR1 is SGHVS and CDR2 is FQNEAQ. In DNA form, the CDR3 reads TGTGCCAGCAGCCTTATAGGACAGGAGCATCAGCCCCAGCATTTT. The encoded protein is CASSLIGQEHQPQHF.

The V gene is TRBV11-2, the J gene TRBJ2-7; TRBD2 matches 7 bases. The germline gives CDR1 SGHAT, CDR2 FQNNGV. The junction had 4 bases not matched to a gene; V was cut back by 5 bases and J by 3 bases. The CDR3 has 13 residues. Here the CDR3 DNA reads TGTGCCAGCAGCCGGACTAGTAGCTACGAGCAGTACTTC. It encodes CASSRTSSYEQYF.

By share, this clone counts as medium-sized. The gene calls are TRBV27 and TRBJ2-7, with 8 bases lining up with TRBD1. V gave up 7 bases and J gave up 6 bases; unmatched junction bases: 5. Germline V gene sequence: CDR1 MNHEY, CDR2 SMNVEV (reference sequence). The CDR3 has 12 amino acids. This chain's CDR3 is CASMGTGVEQYF. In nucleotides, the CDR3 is TGTGCCAGCATGGGGACAGGTGTCGAGCAGTACTTC.

DNA of the CDR3: TGTGCCAGCAGCTTGGACGGGACAGGTATTTACTATGGCTACACCTTC. Encoded protein: CASSLDGTGIYYGYTF. The rearrangement links TRBV5-4 to TRBJ1-2; TRBD1 agrees at 8 bases. V trimming: 0 bases; J trimming: 3 bases; junction bases outside the gene matches: 7. The CDR3 is 16 amino acids. Per germline, CDR1 SGHNT and CDR2 YYREEE (reference sequence).

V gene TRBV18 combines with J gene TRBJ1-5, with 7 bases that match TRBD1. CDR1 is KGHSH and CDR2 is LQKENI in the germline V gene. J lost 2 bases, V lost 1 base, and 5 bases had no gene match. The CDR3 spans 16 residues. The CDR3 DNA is TGTGCCAGCTCACCACAGGGGACAGAACGCAATCAGCCCCAGCATTTT. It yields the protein CASSPQGTERNQPQHF.

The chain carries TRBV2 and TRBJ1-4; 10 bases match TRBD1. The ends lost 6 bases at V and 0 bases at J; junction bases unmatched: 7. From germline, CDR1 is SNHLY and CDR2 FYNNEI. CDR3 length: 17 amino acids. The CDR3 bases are TGTGCCAGCAGGGAGGACAGGGGGTTAACAACTAATGAAAAACTGTTTTTT. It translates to CASREDRGLTTNEKLFF. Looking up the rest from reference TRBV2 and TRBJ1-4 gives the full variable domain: EPEVTQTPSHQVTQMGQEVILRCVPISNHLYFYWYRQILGQKVEFLVSFYNNEISEKSEIFDDQFSVERPDGSNFTLKIRSTKLEDSAMYFCASREDRGLTTNEKLFFGSGTQLSVL.

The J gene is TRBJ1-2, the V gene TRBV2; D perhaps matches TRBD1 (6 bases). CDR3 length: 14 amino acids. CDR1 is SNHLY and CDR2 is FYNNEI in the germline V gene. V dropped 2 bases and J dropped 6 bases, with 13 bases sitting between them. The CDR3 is CASSESEGDHGYTF. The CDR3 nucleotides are TGTGCCAGCAGTGAAAGCGAGGGGGACCATGGCTACACCTTC.

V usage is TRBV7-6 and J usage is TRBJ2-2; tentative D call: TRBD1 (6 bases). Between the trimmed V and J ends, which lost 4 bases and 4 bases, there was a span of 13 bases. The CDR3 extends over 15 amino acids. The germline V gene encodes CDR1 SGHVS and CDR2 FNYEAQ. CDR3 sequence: CASSSYRASTGELFF. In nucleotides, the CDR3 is TGTGCCAGCAGCTCCTACAGGGCCAGCACCGGGGAGCTGTTTTTT. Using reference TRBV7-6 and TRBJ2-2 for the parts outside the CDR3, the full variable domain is GAGVSQSPRYKVTKRGQDVALRCDPISGHVSLYWYRQALGQGPEFLTYFNYEAQQDKSGLPNDRFSAERPEGSISTLTIQRTEQRDSAMYRCASSSYRASTGELFFGEGSRLTVL.

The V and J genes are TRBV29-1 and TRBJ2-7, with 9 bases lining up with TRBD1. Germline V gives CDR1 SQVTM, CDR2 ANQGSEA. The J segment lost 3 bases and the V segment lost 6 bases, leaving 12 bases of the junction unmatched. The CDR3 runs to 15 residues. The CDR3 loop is CSVGAPGQGVYEQYF. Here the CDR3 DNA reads TGCAGCGTGGGGGCTCCGGGACAGGGAGTCTACGAGCAGTACTTC.

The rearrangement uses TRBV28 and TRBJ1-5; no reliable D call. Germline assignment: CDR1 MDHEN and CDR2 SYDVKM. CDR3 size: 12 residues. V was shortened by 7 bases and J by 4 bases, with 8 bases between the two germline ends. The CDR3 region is CASTLLNQPQHF. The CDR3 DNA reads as TGTGCCAGCACCCTTCTTAATCAGCCCCAGCATTTT.

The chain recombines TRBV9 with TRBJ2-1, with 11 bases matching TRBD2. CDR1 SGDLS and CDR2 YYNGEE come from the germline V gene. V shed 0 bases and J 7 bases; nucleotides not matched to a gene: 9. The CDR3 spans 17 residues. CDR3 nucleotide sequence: TGTGCCAGCAGCGTAGCTATGGGACTAGCGGTACAGAATGAGCAGTTCTTC. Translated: CASSVAMGLAVQNEQFF.

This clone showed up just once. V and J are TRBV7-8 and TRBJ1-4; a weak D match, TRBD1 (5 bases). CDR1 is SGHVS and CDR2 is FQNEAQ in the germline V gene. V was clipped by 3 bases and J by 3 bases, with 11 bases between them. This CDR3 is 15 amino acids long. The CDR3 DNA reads TGTGCCAGCAGCTTCCGAGACAGCCCTAATGAAAAACTGTTTTTT. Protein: CASSFRDSPNEKLFF.

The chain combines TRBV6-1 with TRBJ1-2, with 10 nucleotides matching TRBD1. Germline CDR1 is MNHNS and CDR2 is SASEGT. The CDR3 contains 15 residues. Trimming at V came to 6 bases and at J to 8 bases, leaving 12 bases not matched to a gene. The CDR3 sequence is CASRTPPTGGNGYTF. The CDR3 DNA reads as TGTGCCAGCAGAACCCCCCCGACAGGGGGCAACGGCTACACCTTC.

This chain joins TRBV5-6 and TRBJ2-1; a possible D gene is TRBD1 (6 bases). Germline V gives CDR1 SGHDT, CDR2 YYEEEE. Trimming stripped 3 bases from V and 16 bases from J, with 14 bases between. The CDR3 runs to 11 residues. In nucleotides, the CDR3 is TGTGCCAGCAGCTCAGACAGGAGCCATTTCTTC. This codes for CASSSDRSHFF.

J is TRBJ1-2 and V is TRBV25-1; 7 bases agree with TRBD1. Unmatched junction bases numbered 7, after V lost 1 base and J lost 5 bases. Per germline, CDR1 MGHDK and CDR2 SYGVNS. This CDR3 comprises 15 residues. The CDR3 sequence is CASSESTGILYGYTF. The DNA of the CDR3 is TGTGCCAGCAGTGAATCGACAGGGATTTTATATGGCTACACCTTC.

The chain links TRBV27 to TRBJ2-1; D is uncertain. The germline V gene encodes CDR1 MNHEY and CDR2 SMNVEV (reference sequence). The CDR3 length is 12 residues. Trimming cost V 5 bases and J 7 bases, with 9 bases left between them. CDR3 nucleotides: TGTGCCAGCAGTACTGTCCGAAATGAGCAGTTCTTC. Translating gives CASSTVRNEQFF.

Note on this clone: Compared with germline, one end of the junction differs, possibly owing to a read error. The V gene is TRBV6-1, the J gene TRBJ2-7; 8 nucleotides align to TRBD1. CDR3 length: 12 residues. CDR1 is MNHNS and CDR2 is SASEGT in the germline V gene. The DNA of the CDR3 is TGTGCCAGCAGCTTACGACAGGGGCGTTTTAATTTC. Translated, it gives CASSLRQGRFNF.

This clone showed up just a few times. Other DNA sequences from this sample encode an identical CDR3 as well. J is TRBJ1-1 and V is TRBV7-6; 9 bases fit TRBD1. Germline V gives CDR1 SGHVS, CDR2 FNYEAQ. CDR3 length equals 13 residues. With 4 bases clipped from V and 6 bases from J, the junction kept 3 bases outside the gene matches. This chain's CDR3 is CASSSDRGAEAFF. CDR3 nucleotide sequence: TGTGCCAGCAGCTCGGACAGGGGCGCTGAAGCTTTCTTT.

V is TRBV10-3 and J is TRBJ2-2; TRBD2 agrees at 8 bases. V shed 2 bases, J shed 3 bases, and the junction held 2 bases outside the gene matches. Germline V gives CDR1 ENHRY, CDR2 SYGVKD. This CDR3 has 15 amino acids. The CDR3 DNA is TGTGCCATCAGTGAGAAGCGGGGGTACACCGGGGAGCTGTTTTTT. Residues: CAISEKRGYTGELFF.

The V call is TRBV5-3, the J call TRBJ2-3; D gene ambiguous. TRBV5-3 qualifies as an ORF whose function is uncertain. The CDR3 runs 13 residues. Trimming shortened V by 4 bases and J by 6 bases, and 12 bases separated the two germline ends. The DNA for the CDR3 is TGTGCCAGAAGCACCTGTGACTTGGATACGCAGTATTTT. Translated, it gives CARSTCDLDTQYF.

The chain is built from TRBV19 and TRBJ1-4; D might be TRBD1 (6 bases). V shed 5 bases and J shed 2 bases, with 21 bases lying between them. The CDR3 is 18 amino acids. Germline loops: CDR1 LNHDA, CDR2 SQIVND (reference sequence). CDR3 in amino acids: CASSLPRTGFATNEKLFF. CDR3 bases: TGTGCCAGTAGTCTTCCGAGAACAGGGTTCGCGACTAATGAAAAACTGTTTTTT.

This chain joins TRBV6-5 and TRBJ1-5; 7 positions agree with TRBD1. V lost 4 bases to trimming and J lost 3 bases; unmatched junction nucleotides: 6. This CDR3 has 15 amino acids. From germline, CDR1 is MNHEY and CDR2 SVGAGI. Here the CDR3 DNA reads TGTGCCAGCAGTTCAGCCGGGACAGTCAATCAGCCCCAGCATTTT. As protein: CASSSAGTVNQPQHF.

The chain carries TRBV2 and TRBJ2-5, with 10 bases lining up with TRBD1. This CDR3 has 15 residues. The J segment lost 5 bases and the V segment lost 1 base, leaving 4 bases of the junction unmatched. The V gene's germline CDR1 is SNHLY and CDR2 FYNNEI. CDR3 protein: CASSEGDRGGETQYF. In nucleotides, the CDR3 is TGTGCCAGCAGTGAAGGGGACAGGGGTGGGGAGACCCAGTACTTC.

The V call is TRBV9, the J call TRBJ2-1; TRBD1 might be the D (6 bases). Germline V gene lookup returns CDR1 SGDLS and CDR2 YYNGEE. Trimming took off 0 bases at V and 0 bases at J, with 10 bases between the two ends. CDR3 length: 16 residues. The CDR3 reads CASSVGDTSSYNEQFF. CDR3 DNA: TGTGCCAGCAGCGTAGGGGACACGAGCTCCTACAATGAGCAGTTCTTC.